This is a list of T cell receptor beta chains from one sample in a study of T cell repertoires in cytomegalovirus infection. In TCRdb, the reads were re-called with MiXCR into one record per CDR3 protein. The sample has around 320,000 distinct CDR3 sequences, around a tenth seen once. Material for sequencing was PBMCs. These receptors all come from a human donor in good health (CMV status not recorded). Some clones in this sample may be carry-over from other donors' samples. CDR3s include the opening cysteine and the closing phenylalanine or tryptophan. A D gene is named only where the DNA matches it firmly. Clone size is shown for a subset of rows, as once, few, many or a class of expanded clone.

size	V	J	D	CDR3	DNA
.	TRBV4-2	TRBJ1-1	TRBD1	CASSVKGANTEAFF	TGTGCCAGCAGCGTTAAGGGGGCGAACACTGAAGCTTTCTTT
few	TRBV27	TRBJ2-1	.	CASSPRNKINEQFF	TGTGCCAGCAGTCCCCGTAACAAAATCAATGAGCAGTTCTTC
many	TRBV7-2	TRBJ2-7	.	CASSLQGDEQYF	TGTGCCAGCAGCTTACAGGGCGACGAGCAGTACTTC
many	TRBV10-3	TRBJ2-7	TRBD2	CAISDSPRGSYEQYF	TGTGCCATCAGTGATAGTCCGCGGGGGAGCTACGAGCAGTACTTC
.	TRBV20-1	TRBJ2-1	TRBD2	CSARSLADLYNEQFF	TGCAGTGCTAGGAGCCTAGCGGACCTATACAATGAGCAGTTCTTC
few	TRBV6-1	TRBJ1-3	.	CASSPDAVSGNTIYF	TGTGCCAGCAGCCCCGACGCCGTCTCTGGAAACACCATATATTTT
.	TRBV30	TRBJ1-5	TRBD1	CAWSHIGTGVQPQHF	TGTGCCTGGAGCCACATTGGGACAGGGGTTCAGCCCCAGCATTTT
.	TRBV20-1	TRBJ2-4	.	CSARAGGGPRYF	TGCAGTGCTAGAGCCGGGGGAGGACCGAGGTACTTC
many	TRBV11-2	TRBJ1-2	TRBD1	CASSLGFSAGGAYGYTF	TGTGCCAGCAGCTTAGGATTCTCGGCAGGGGGCGCCTATGGCTACACCTTC
few	TRBV7-9	TRBJ1-5	TRBD1	CASSFQGDSNQPQHF	TGTGCCAGCAGCTTTCAGGGGGATAGCAATCAGCCCCAGCATTTT
few	TRBV25-1	TRBJ2-7	.	CASSDEVREQYF	TGTGCCAGCAGTGATGAGGTACGCGAGCAGTACTTC
many	TRBV29-1	TRBJ1-1	.	CSALSRWAGPFF	TGCAGCGCCTTGAGTCGGTGGGCAGGTCCTTTCTTT
.	TRBV4-1	TRBJ2-2	TRBD1	CASSQEDRDAGELFF	TGCGCCAGCAGCCAGGAAGACAGGGACGCCGGGGAGCTGTTTTTT
many	TRBV7-2	TRBJ2-2	.	CATGLPFVGELFF	TGTGCCACCGGACTACCATTCGTAGGGGAGCTGTTTTTT
few	TRBV12-3/TRBV12-4	TRBJ1-5	.	CASSQAGKGQPQHF	TGTGCCAGCAGCCAGGCGGGGAAAGGTCAGCCCCAGCATTTT
.	TRBV20-1	TRBJ2-1	TRBD2	CSAPSGNARSYNEQFF	TGCAGTGCCCCTAGCGGGAACGCCCGCTCCTACAATGAGCAGTTCTTC
many	TRBV6-6	TRBJ2-5	TRBD2	CASLLAGAQETQYF	TGTGCCAGCCTGCTAGCGGGAGCGCAAGAGACCCAGTACTTC
.	TRBV11-2	TRBJ1-2	.	CASSSHPNGYTF	TGTGCCAGCAGCTCACATCCTAATGGCTACACCTTC
few	TRBV14	TRBJ1-2	.	CASSQETSGTGYTF	TGTGCCAGCAGCCAAGAAACGTCAGGGACCGGCTACACCTTC